This T cell receptor beta chain stems from a study of cytomegalovirus exposure and HLA in healthy donors. Study-wide results and caveats: TCR beta V- and J-gene trimming, according to a later analysis, was linked to a missense DCLRE1C variant. Later analysis indicated greater clonal expansion among HLA-associated TCR beta chains than among equally common other chains.

The PCR used 60 Vbeta and 13 Jbeta primers. The method was immunoSEQ multiplex PCR; TCRdb's version includes in-frame clones alone and lacks a portion of them. This sample carries around 150,000 clones, 70% to 80% of them seen once, and the ten largest clones take about an eighth. In regard to this clone: Its cognate antigen is unknown.

Donors were nominally healthy when sampled, though unrecorded immune exposures were likely. V lost 3 bases, J lost 8 bases, and 17 bases stayed unmatched. The germline CDR1 and CDR2 sequences are SGDLS and YYNGEE. The CDR3 consists of 17 residues. The chain couples TRBV9 to TRBJ2-1; 7 nucleotides line up with TRBD1. Sample: PBMCs. This receptor was identified in a woman between 40 and 50 years old in good health and CMV-seronegative. CDR3 residues: CASSGEAVRTGVDEQFF. The CDR3 DNA is TGTGCCAGCAGCGGTGAGGCGGTCCGGACAGGTGTCGATGAGCAGTTCTTC.